The 20 T cell receptor beta chains below were found in one sample sequenced in a study of long-term antiretroviral therapy in people with HIV. Version v3.0 of the immunoSEQ assay ran at survey level. Only in-frame clones appear in the TCRdb table, and some are missing; sequencing was by immunoSEQ multiplex PCR. The sample holds about 28,000 clones; approximately 95% are singletons and the top ten take about 3%. The sequencing used unsorted PBMCs, collected 5.3 years after starting antiretroviral therapy. Receptors originate from a man aged 45-60 years with HIV.

The chain employs TRBV7-2 and TRBJ2-3, with 11 bases fitting TRBD1. The CDR3 has 15 amino acids. From germline, CDR1 is SGHTA and CDR2 FQGNSA. V lost 6 bases to trimming and J lost 1 base; unmatched junction nucleotides: 3. In DNA form, the CDR3 reads TGTGCCAGCAGACCGGACAGGGGGCGCACAGATACGCAGTATTTT. This sequence encodes CASRPDRGRTDTQYF.

The rearrangement links TRBV19 to TRBJ1-2, with D perhaps matching TRBD1 (6 bases). CDR3 length: 14 amino acids. Trimming removed 0 bases from V and 1 base from J, with 6 bases in between. CDR1 and CDR2 from the germline V gene are LNHDA and SQIVND (reference sequence). DNA of the CDR3: TGTGCCAGTAGTATAGAAGGGGGTAACTATGGCTACACCTTC. Translated: CASSIEGGNYGYTF.

The rearrangement joins TRBV5-3 to TRBJ1-2, with a tentative D call TRBD1 (5 bases). TRBV5-3 is an ORF, with its function uncertain. Trimming removed 0 bases from V and 2 bases from J, with 17 bases in between. The CDR3 has 17 amino acids. The DNA for the CDR3 is TGTGCCAGAAGCTTGGGACGGCGTGGGGCGCGGAACTATGGCTACACCTTC. This sequence encodes CARSLGRRGARNYGYTF.

The V gene is TRBV11-2, the J gene TRBJ2-7; 8 bases agree with TRBD1. Germline assignment: CDR1 SGHAT and CDR2 FQNNGV. The length of the CDR3 is 13 residues. V trimming: 5 bases; J trimming: 3 bases; junction bases outside the gene matches: 3. CDR3 in DNA: TGTGCCAGCAGCGCCACAGGGGGCTACGAGCAGTACTTC. Encoded protein: CASSATGGYEQYF.

The chain recombines TRBV28 with TRBJ2-2; a possible D gene is TRBD2 (7 bases). The CDR3 contains 14 residues. From germline, CDR1 is MDHEN and CDR2 SYDVKM. Trimming shortened V by 3 bases and J by 6 bases, and 11 bases separated the two germline ends. This chain's CDR3 is CASSLREGAGELFF. Here the CDR3 DNA reads TGTGCCAGCAGTTTGAGGGAGGGGGCCGGGGAGCTGTTTTTT.

This clone was seen only once. The rearrangement uses TRBV4-3 and TRBJ2-3; TRBD2 matches 13 bases. CDR1 and CDR2 (germline): LGHNA, YSLEER. There are 16 residues in the CDR3. The junction had 3 bases not matched to a gene; V was cut back by 2 bases and J by 4 bases. CDR3 DNA sequence: TGCGCCAGCAGCCAAACACTAGCGGGGGGGCCAGATACGCAGTATTTT. Protein: CASSQTLAGGPDTQYF.

In DNA form, the CDR3 reads TGTGCCAGCAGCCGCCAGGACAGGGGGCGAAGAGAGCAGTTCTTC. This translates into CASSRQDRGRREQFF. The chain combines TRBV7-8 with TRBJ2-1; 11 bases are shared with TRBD1. The CDR3 is made up of 15 amino acids. Germline lookup yields CDR1 SGHVS and CDR2 FQNEAQ. The J segment lost 10 bases and the V segment lost 5 bases, leaving 10 bases of the junction unmatched.

V is TRBV7-9 and J is TRBJ1-1; D gene uncertain. This CDR3 is 13 amino acids long. V lost 5 bases and J lost 10, with 17 bases in between. CDR1 is SEHNR and CDR2 is FQNEAQ in the germline V gene (reference sequence). The CDR3 DNA is TGTGCCAGCAGCCGGGAGGCGGGGTGGGCAGCTTTCTTT. It codes for CASSREAGWAAFF.

CDR3 nucleotides: TGTGCCAGCAGTGCCAGCTTGGGGGGCTATGGCTACACCTTC. It yields the protein CASSASLGGYGYTF. The rearrangement joins TRBV6-4 to TRBJ1-2; tentatively, D is TRBD1 (5 bases). This CDR3 is built from 14 residues. The germline V and J ends were trimmed by 4 bases and 4 bases, with 13 bases remaining between them. CDR1 and CDR2 (germline): MRHNA, SNTAGT.

The V gene is TRBV4-1, the J gene TRBJ2-7; maybe TRBD2 (5 bases). Germline V CDR1 and CDR2: MGHRA, YSYEKL. V dropped 4 bases and J dropped 3 bases, with 16 bases sitting between them. There are 15 residues in the CDR3. CDR3 residues: CASSRTYSGHYEQYF. CDR3 nucleotide sequence: TGCGCCAGCAGCCGGACTTACTCCGGGCACTACGAGCAGTACTTC.

This clone was seen a single time. The chain couples TRBV29-1 to TRBJ2-3; TRBD2 agrees at 7 bases. Germline trimming cut 2 bases from V and 3 bases from J; bases unmatched to any gene: 8. CDR3 length: 15 residues. Germline values: CDR1 SQVTM, CDR2 ANQGSEA. CDR3 sequence: CSVEHGRGNTDTQYF. The CDR3 nucleotides read TGCAGCGTTGAACATGGGCGGGGGAATACAGATACGCAGTATTTT.

This clone showed up just once. This chain uses TRBV6-6 with TRBJ2-7; the match to TRBD2 covers 8 bases. V was pared by 7 bases and J by 7 bases, with 6 bases of the junction left unmatched. The CDR3 spans 12 residues. The germline V gene has CDR1 MNHNY and CDR2 SVGAGI (reference sequence). The CDR3 region is CASIRGGGEQYF. CDR3 nucleotides: TGTGCCAGCATCCGGGGGGGCGGTGAGCAGTACTTC.

The chain recombines TRBV30 with TRBJ2-5; D is unclear. CDR1 GTSNPN and CDR2 SVGIG come from the germline V gene (reference sequence). V was shortened by 1 base and J by 4 bases, with 10 bases between the two germline ends. The CDR3 consists of 13 residues. The CDR3 DNA follows: TGTGCCTGGAGTGCGTCCGGTCTAGAGACCCAGTACTTC. Translated, it gives CAWSASGLETQYF.

The gene calls are TRBV6-6 and TRBJ1-1; the D gene is possibly TRBD1 (5 bases). The CDR3 sequence is 12 residues long. In germline, CDR1 is MNHNY, CDR2 SVGAGI (reference sequence). Trimming stripped 0 bases from V and 6 bases from J, with 5 bases between. CDR3 in amino acids: CASSYSGAEAFF. The DNA of the CDR3 is TGTGCCAGCAGTTACTCGGGGGCTGAAGCTTTCTTT.

This chain uses TRBV5-1 with TRBJ1-3, with 7 bases lining up with TRBD1. From germline, CDR1 is SGHRS and CDR2 YFSETQ. The CDR3 consists of 16 residues. Trimming cost V 3 bases and J 0 bases; bases outside gene matches: 6. Here the CDR3 DNA reads TGCGCCAGCAGCTCCCGACAGGGAAGCTCTGGAAACACCATATATTTT. This codes for CASSSRQGSSGNTIYF.

J is TRBJ2-1 and V is TRBV4-3; the match to TRBD1 covers 7 bases. The CDR3 covers 15 residues. The V segment lost 4 bases and the J segment 4 bases; nucleotides outside the gene matches: 7. Germline lookup yields CDR1 LGHNA and CDR2 YSLEER. CDR3 DNA sequence: TGCGCCAGCAGCCCGACAGGGTTGGGGTACAATGAGCAGTTCTTC. Residues: CASSPTGLGYNEQFF.

The CDR3 is CASSQEGPRGGGNTEAFF. In nucleotides, the CDR3 is TGCGCCAGCAGCCAAGAAGGACCGAGGGGGGGAGGAAACACTGAAGCTTTCTTT. This chain connects TRBV4-3 to TRBJ1-1; possibly TRBD1 for D (6 bases). V was shortened by 0 bases and J by 2 bases, with 19 bases between the two germline ends. The CDR3 consists of 18 residues. Germline CDR1 and CDR2: LGHNA and YSLEER.

The chain is built from TRBV19 and TRBJ1-3, with no clear D. Deletions cut 8 bases from V and 4 bases from J, with 12 bases between. Germline V gives CDR1 LNHDA, CDR2 SQIVND (reference sequence). CDR3 length: 13 amino acids. This chain's CDR3 is CASGSSRGNTIYF. The CDR3 DNA is TGTGCCAGTGGGAGCTCCCGCGGAAACACCATATATTTT.

Here the CDR3 DNA reads TGCAGCGTTGGTGGCCCACCTAACTATGGCTACACCTTC. This codes for CSVGGPPNYGYTF. The chain joins TRBV29-1 to TRBJ1-2; no firm D call. This CDR3 is built from 13 residues. V lost 4 bases, J lost 0 bases, and 9 bases lay in between. The germline CDR1 and CDR2 sequences are SQVTM and ANQGSEA.

The gene calls are TRBV4-3 and TRBJ2-3, with 8 positions matching TRBD2. J was trimmed by 4 bases and V by 0 bases; bases with no gene match: 9. Germline assignment: CDR1 LGHNA and CDR2 YSLEER. This CDR3 has 17 amino acids. CDR3 nucleotide sequence: TGCGCCAGCAGCCAAGATGCCTACTCCGGGGGGGCAGATACGCAGTATTTT. Translating gives CASSQDAYSGGADTQYF.